Detailed here is one T cell receptor (beta chain). The sample originates from a study of blood T cell repertoires in COVID-19. Study-wide background: The study drew acute and convalescent COVID-19 samples from the United States, Italy and Spain. The cDNA or gDNA used as material had been derived from T cells, B-cell-depleted T cells, or PBMCs.

Original data processing: Reference gene primer amplification gave estimated nucleated cell counts. Sequencing was performed with immunoSEQ multiplex PCR; in TCRdb, only in-frame clones are kept and a portion is missing. V and J calls and clone size come straight from that table; D and trimming were deduced from the DNA. The sample has roughly 52,000 clones; roughly 80% are singletons. The specimen sequenced was peripheral blood. This receptor was taken from a human donor in a cohort sampled during active or convalescent COVID-19.

CDR3 amino acids: CASATGRGSNQPQHF. CDR3 sequence (DNA): TGTGCCAGCGCAACAGGGCGTGGGAGCAATCAGCCCCAGCATTTT. The chain recombines TRBV3-1 (or the pseudogene TRBV3-2) with TRBJ1-5; D might be TRBD1 (6 bases). V lost 8 bases and J lost 1, with 15 bases in between. Looked up from germline, CDR1 is LGHDT and CDR2 is YNNKEL (reference sequence). The CDR3 is 15 amino acids.